The sequence of this T cell receptor beta chain was determined in a study of Ad26.COV2.S vaccination and SARS-CoV-2 variants. The overall study: The vaccine Ad26.COV2.S was put into the muscle once, or twice with 56 days between. Study conclusions and caveats: In TCR breadth and depth analyses, total T cell responses may have been underestimated. Reported findings describe substantial breadth in spike-specific CD8+ and CD4+ T cell responses following vaccination.

Using immunoSEQ multiplex PCR, the repertoire was profiled, and TCRdb retains in-frame clones only, with some absent. The sample consists of 300,000 to 350,000 clones, 90% of them appearing once. Germline CDR1 reads SGDLS; CDR2 reads YYNGEE. The V gene lost 2 bases and the J gene lost 5 bases, with 13 bases spanning the gap. The CDR3 contains 14 residues. As for treatment: roughly 19 received Ad26.COV2.S at low or high dose, single or two shots; a few received placebo; per-sample allocation not given. Samples analyzed were those drawn on day 63 after the first vaccine or placebo injection. An Ad26 vector was used to express Wuhan-strain SARS-CoV-2 spike as the vaccine. Details on this clone: Its antigen is unknown.

Material: peripheral blood, obtained in a trial of Ad26.COV2.S vaccine versus placebo. The clonotype originates from a person aged 18-60 years who received the Ad26.COV2.S COVID-19 vaccine or a placebo. The V gene is TRBV9, the J gene TRBJ1-2; D uncertain. The CDR3 DNA follows: TGTGCCAGCAGCGTCCAGGACGTATTTTATGGCTACACCTTC. Its translation is CASSVQDVFYGYTF. Variable domain in full (rest from reference TRBV9 and TRBJ1-2): DSGVTQTPKHLITATGQRVTLRCSPRSGDLSVYWYQQSLDQGLQFLIQYYNGEERAKGNILERFSAQQFPDLHSELNLSSLELGDSALYFCASSVQDVFYGYTFGSGTRLTVV.